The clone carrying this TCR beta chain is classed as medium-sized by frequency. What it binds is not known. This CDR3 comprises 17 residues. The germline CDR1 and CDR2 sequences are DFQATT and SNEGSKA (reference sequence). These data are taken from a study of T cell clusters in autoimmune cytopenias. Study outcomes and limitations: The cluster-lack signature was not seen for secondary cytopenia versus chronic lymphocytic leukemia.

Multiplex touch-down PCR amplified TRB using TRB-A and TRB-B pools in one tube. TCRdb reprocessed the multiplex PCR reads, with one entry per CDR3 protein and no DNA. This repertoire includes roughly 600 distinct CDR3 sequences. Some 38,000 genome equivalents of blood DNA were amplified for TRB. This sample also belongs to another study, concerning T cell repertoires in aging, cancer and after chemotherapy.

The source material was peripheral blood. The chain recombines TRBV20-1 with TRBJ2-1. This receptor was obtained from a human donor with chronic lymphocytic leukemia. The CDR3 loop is CSARDSGGSSSYNEQFF.